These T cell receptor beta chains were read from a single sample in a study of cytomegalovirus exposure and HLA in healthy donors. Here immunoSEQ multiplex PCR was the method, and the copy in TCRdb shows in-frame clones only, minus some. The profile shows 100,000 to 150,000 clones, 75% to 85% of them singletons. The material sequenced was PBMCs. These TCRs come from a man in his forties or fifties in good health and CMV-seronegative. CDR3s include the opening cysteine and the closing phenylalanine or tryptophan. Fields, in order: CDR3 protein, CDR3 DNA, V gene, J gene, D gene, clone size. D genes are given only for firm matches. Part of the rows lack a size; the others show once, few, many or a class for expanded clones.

CDR3 protein: CASSVDYRTDTQYF
CDR3 DNA: TGTGCCAGCAGCGTGGACTATCGCACAGATACGCAGTATTTT
V gene: TRBV9
J gene: TRBJ2-3
D gene: NA
clone size: NA

CDR3 protein: CASSPLGTGAEAFF
CDR3 DNA: TGTGCCAGCAGCCCTTTGGGTACAGGGGCTGAAGCTTTCTTT
V gene: TRBV16
J gene: TRBJ1-1
D gene: TRBD1
clone size: few

CDR3 protein: CASSSDPGHSYEQYF
CDR3 DNA: TGTGCCAGCAGCTCAGATCCGGGACATTCCTACGAGCAGTACTTC
V gene: TRBV5-6
J gene: TRBJ2-7
D gene: NA
clone size: once

CDR3 protein: CASSRDRDRYEQYF
CDR3 DNA: TGTGCCAGCTCCCGGGACAGGGACAGGTACGAGCAGTACTTC
V gene: TRBV9
J gene: TRBJ2-7
D gene: TRBD1
clone size: NA

CDR3 protein: CASSLAGTGYENYGYTF
CDR3 DNA: TGCGCCAGCAGCTTGGCCGGGACAGGCTACGAAAATTATGGCTACACCTTC
V gene: TRBV5-1
J gene: TRBJ1-2
D gene: TRBD1
clone size: NA

CDR3 protein: CASQAGRDSEKLFF
CDR3 DNA: TGTGCCAGCCAGGCGGGGAGGGATTCCGAAAAACTGTTTTTT
V gene: TRBV28
J gene: TRBJ1-4
D gene: NA
clone size: NA

CDR3 protein: CASSPSSGTSGGYEQYF
CDR3 DNA: TGTGCCAGCAGCCCGAGCTCCGGGACTAGCGGGGGCTACGAGCAGTACTTC
V gene: TRBV5-4
J gene: TRBJ2-7
D gene: TRBD2
clone size: once

CDR3 protein: CASSSDAGEQYF
CDR3 DNA: TGTGCCAGCAGCTCCGACGCGGGCGAGCAGTACTTC
V gene: TRBV7-2
J gene: TRBJ2-7
D gene: NA
clone size: NA

CDR3 protein: CASSFARSGANVLTF
CDR3 DNA: TGTGCCAGCAGCTTTGCCAGGTCTGGGGCCAACGTCCTGACTTTC
V gene: TRBV7-3
J gene: TRBJ2-6
D gene: NA
clone size: NA

CDR3 protein: CATSRGQGANIQYF
CDR3 DNA: TGTGCCACCAGCAGAGGACAGGGTGCAAACATTCAGTACTTC
V gene: TRBV15
J gene: TRBJ2-4
D gene: TRBD1
clone size: NA

CDR3 protein: CASSDPDNQPQHF
CDR3 DNA: TGTGCCAGCAGTGACCCAGACAATCAGCCCCAGCATTTT
V gene: TRBV6-1
J gene: TRBJ1-5
D gene: NA
clone size: NA

CDR3 protein: CASSPPGQGIEAFF
CDR3 DNA: TGTGCCAGCAGTCCCCCGGGACAGGGGATTGAAGCTTTCTTT
V gene: TRBV6-5
J gene: TRBJ1-1
D gene: TRBD1
clone size: NA

CDR3 protein: CASSEVADYGYTF
CDR3 DNA: TGTGCCAGCAGTGAAGTCGCAGACTATGGCTACACCTTC
V gene: TRBV6-1
J gene: TRBJ1-2
D gene: NA
clone size: NA

CDR3 protein: CASTPGRNQPQHF
CDR3 DNA: TGTGCCAGCACACCAGGCCGCAATCAGCCCCAGCATTTT
V gene: TRBV2
J gene: TRBJ1-5
D gene: NA
clone size: NA

CDR3 protein: CASSLSGGGQAFF
CDR3 DNA: TGTGCCAGCAGCTTGTCTGGGGGGGGTCAAGCTTTCTTT
V gene: TRBV7-3
J gene: TRBJ1-1
D gene: NA
clone size: NA

CDR3 protein: CASSGGGAEDTQYF
CDR3 DNA: TGTGCCAGCAGCGGTGGGGGGGCCGAGGATACGCAGTATTTT
V gene: TRBV5-4
J gene: TRBJ2-3
D gene: NA
clone size: NA

CDR3 protein: CASSPQGGNQPQHF
CDR3 DNA: TGTGCCAGCAGCCCTCAGGGTGGCAATCAGCCCCAGCATTTT
V gene: TRBV9
J gene: TRBJ1-5
D gene: NA
clone size: once

CDR3 protein: CASSEVGGNTEAFF
CDR3 DNA: TGTGCCAGCAGCGAGGTCGGGGGGAACACTGAAGCTTTCTTT
V gene: TRBV28
J gene: TRBJ1-1
D gene: NA
clone size: NA

CDR3 protein: CASSRDRDLIQPQHF
CDR3 DNA: TGTGCCAGCAGCCGCGACAGGGACCTAATTCAGCCCCAGCATTTT
V gene: TRBV7-9
J gene: TRBJ1-5
D gene: TRBD1
clone size: NA

CDR3 protein: CASSVAGRELFF
CDR3 DNA: TGTGCCAGCAGCGTAGCAGGGAGGGAACTGTTTTTT
V gene: TRBV9
J gene: TRBJ1-4
D gene: NA
clone size: NA

CDR3 protein: CASSPIEVGLAGSSYNEQFF
CDR3 DNA: TGTGCCAGCTCACCGATCGAGGTGGGACTAGCGGGCAGCTCCTACAATGAGCAGTTCTTC
V gene: TRBV18
J gene: TRBJ2-1
D gene: TRBD2
clone size: few

CDR3 protein: CASSVTGRESPYEQYF
CDR3 DNA: TGTGCCAGCAGCGTCACGGGGAGGGAGTCACCCTACGAGCAGTACTTC
V gene: TRBV7-6
J gene: TRBJ2-7
D gene: TRBD2
clone size: NA

CDR3 protein: CASSYESRNTEAFF
CDR3 DNA: TGTGCCAGCAGTTACGAGAGTAGGAACACTGAAGCTTTCTTT
V gene: TRBV6-6
J gene: TRBJ1-1
D gene: NA
clone size: NA

CDR3 protein: CASSLDLATIYF
CDR3 DNA: TGTGCCAGCAGCTTAGACCTAGCCACCATATATTTT
V gene: TRBV11-2
J gene: TRBJ1-3
D gene: NA
clone size: NA

CDR3 protein: CASSLDRFFQSNQPQHF
CDR3 DNA: TGCGCCAGCAGTTTGGACAGGTTCTTTCAAAGCAATCAGCCCCAGCATTTT
V gene: TRBV23-1
J gene: TRBJ1-5
D gene: TRBD1
clone size: NA

CDR3 protein: CASSETGQGGNEQFF
CDR3 DNA: TGTGCCAGCAGTGAGACGGGACAGGGGGGCAATGAGCAGTTCTTC
V gene: TRBV2
J gene: TRBJ2-1
D gene: TRBD1
clone size: NA

CDR3 protein: CASTTQTGRYGYTF
CDR3 DNA: TGTGCCAGCACCACTCAAACAGGGCGCTATGGCTACACCTTC
V gene: TRBV9
J gene: TRBJ1-2
D gene: NA
clone size: NA

CDR3 protein: CASRDDRTQPQHF
CDR3 DNA: TGTGCCAGCAGGGATGACAGGACCCAGCCCCAGCATTTT
V gene: TRBV2
J gene: TRBJ1-5
D gene: NA
clone size: few

CDR3 protein: CASSVRTGELFF
CDR3 DNA: TGTGCCAGCAGCGTGAGGACCGGGGAGCTGTTTTTT
V gene: TRBV7-9
J gene: TRBJ2-2
D gene: NA
clone size: NA

CDR3 protein: CASRMTGEGEKLFF
CDR3 DNA: TGTGCCAGCAGGATGACAGGGGAGGGTGAAAAACTGTTTTTT
V gene: TRBV2
J gene: TRBJ1-4
D gene: TRBD1
clone size: once

CDR3 protein: CASSLNPLAGESSYNEQFF
CDR3 DNA: TGTGCCAGCAGCTTAAACCCGCTAGCGGGGGAGAGCTCCTACAATGAGCAGTTCTTC
V gene: TRBV7-3
J gene: TRBJ2-1
D gene: TRBD2
clone size: few

CDR3 protein: CAWGADMNTEAFF
CDR3 DNA: TGTGCCTGGGGGGCGGATATGAACACTGAAGCTTTCTTT
V gene: TRBV30
J gene: TRBJ1-1
D gene: NA
clone size: NA

CDR3 protein: CASSLAIRGMTQYF
CDR3 DNA: TGTGCCAGCAGCTTAGCGATCAGGGGGATGACCCAGTACTTC
V gene: TRBV11-1
J gene: TRBJ2-5
D gene: TRBD1
clone size: NA

CDR3 protein: CASSVVAATDTQYF
CDR3 DNA: TGTGCCAGCAGCGTAGTAGCCGCTACAGATACGCAGTATTTT
V gene: TRBV9
J gene: TRBJ2-3
D gene: NA
clone size: few

CDR3 protein: CASSLEATPTYEQYF
CDR3 DNA: TGCGCCAGCAGCTTGGAGGCGACACCTACCTACGAGCAGTACTTC
V gene: TRBV5-1
J gene: TRBJ2-7
D gene: NA
clone size: NA

CDR3 protein: CASSPDTGSGANVLTF
CDR3 DNA: TGCGCCAGCAGCCCTGATACAGGGTCTGGGGCCAACGTCCTGACTTTC
V gene: TRBV5-1
J gene: TRBJ2-6
D gene: NA
clone size: NA

CDR3 protein: CASSLYSGRTEAFF
CDR3 DNA: TGTGCCAGCAGCTTATACAGTGGGCGCACTGAAGCTTTCTTT
V gene: TRBV7-2
J gene: TRBJ1-1
D gene: NA
clone size: few